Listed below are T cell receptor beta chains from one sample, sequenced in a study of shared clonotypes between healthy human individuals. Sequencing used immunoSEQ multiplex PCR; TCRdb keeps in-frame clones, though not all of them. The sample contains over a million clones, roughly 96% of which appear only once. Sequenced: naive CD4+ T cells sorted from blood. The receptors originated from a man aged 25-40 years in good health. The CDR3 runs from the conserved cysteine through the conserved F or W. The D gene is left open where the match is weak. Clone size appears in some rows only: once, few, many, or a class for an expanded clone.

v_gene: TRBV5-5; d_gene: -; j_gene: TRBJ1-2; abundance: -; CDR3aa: CASSLTPGREGYGYTF; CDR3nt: TGTGCCAGCAGCCTAACTCCGGGGAGGGAAGGCTATGGCTACACCTTC
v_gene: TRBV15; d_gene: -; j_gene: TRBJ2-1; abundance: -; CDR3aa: CATSGRLERNEQFF; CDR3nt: TGTGCCACCAGCGGCAGACTAGAGCGCAATGAGCAGTTCTTC
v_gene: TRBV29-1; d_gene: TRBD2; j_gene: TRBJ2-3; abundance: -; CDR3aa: CSVELLAGVSHTQYF; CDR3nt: TGCAGCGTTGAACTACTAGCGGGAGTAAGTCATACGCAGTATTTT
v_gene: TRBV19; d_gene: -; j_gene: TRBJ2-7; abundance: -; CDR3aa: CASSIGAAYSYEQYF; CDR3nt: TGTGCCAGTAGTATTGGGGCAGCCTACTCCTACGAGCAGTACTTC
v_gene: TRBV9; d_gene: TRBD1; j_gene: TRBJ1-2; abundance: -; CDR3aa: CASSVALTGFGYGYTF; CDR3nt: TGTGCCAGCAGCGTAGCCCTGACAGGGTTCGGGTATGGCTACACCTTC
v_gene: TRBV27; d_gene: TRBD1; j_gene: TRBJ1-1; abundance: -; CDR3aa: CASRKRDSTEAFF; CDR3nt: TGTGCCAGCAGAAAACGGGACAGCACTGAAGCTTTCTTT
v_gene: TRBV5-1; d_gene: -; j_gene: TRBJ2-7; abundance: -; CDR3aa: CASSLASTLSYEQYF; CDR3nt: TGCGCCAGCAGCTTGGCGAGCACGCTCTCCTACGAGCAGTACTTC
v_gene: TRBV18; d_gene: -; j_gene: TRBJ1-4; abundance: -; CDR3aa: CASSARRPGGGEKLFF; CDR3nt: TGTGCCAGCTCAGCTCGTAGGCCCGGAGGTGGTGAAAAACTGTTTTTT
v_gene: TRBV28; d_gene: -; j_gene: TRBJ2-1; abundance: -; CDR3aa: CASTPGGGYNEQFF; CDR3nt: TGTGCCAGCACCCCAGGAGGGGGCTACAATGAGCAGTTCTTC
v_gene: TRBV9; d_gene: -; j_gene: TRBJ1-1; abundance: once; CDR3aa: CASSALGGSDTEAFF; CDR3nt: TGTGCCAGCAGCGCCCTAGGGGGAAGTGACACTGAAGCTTTCTTT
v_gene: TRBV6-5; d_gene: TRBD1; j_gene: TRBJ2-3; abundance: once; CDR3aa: CASRTTGGTDTQYF; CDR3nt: TGTGCCAGCAGAACGACAGGGGGAACAGATACGCAGTATTTT
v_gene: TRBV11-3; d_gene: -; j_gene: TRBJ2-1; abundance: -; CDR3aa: CASSLWDQVDEQFF; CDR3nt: TGTGCCAGCAGCTTGTGGGACCAGGTGGATGAGCAGTTCTTC